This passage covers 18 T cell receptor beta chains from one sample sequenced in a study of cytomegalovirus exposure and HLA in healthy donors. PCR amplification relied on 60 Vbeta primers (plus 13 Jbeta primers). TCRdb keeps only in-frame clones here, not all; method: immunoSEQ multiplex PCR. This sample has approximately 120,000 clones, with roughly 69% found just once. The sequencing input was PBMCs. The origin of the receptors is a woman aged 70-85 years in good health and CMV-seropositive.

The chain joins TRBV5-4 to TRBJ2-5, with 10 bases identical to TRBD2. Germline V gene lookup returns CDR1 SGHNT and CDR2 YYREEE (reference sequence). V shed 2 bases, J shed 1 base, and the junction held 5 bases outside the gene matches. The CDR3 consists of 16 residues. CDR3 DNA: TGTGCCAGCAGCTTAGGGTCTAGCGGGGGCCAAGAGACCCAGTACTTC. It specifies CASSLGSSGGQETQYF. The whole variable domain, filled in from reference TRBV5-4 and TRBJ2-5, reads ETGVTQSPTHLIKTRGQQVTLRCSSQSGHNTVSWYQQALGQGPQFIFQYYREEENGRGNFPPRFSGLQFPNYSSELNVNALELDDSALYLCASSLGSSGGQETQYFGPGTRLLVL.

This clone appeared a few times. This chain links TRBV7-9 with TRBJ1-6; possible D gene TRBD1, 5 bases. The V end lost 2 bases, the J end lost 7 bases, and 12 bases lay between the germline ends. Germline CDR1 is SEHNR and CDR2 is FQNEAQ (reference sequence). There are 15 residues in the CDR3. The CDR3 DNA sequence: TGTGCCAGCAGCTTACAGGGACTGAAAAATTCACCCCTCCACTTT. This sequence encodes CASSLQGLKNSPLHF.

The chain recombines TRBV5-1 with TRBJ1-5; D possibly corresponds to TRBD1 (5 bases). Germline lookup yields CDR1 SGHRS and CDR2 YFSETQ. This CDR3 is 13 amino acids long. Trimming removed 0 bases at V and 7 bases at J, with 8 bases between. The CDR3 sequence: CASSLGPGQPQHF. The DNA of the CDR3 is TGCGCCAGCAGCTTGGGTCCAGGGCAGCCCCAGCATTTT. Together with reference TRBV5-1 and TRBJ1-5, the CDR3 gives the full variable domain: KAGVTQTPRYLIKTRGQQVTLSCSPISGHRSVSWYQQTPGQGLQFLFEYFSETQRNKGNFPGRFSGRQFSNSRSEMNVSTLELGDSALYLCASSLGPGQPQHFGDGTRLSIL.

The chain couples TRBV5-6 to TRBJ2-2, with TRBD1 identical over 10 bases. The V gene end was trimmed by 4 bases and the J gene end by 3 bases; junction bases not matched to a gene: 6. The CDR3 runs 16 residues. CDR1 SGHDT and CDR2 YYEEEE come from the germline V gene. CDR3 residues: CASSRLGTGDTGELFF. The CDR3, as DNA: TGTGCCAGCAGCCGCCTTGGGACAGGGGACACCGGGGAGCTGTTTTTT.

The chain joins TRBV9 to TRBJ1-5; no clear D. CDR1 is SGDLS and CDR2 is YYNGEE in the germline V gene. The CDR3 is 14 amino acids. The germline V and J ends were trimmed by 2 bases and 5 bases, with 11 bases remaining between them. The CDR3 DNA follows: TGTGCCAGCAGCGTTTCCGGGTCGGATCAGCCCCAGCATTTT. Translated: CASSVSGSDQPQHF.

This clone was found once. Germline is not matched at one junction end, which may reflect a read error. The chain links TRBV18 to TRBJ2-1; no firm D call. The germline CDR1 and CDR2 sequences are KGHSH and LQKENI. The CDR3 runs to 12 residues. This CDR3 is CASSPGPQDVVF. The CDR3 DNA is TGTGCCAGCTCACCAGGGCCGCAGGATGTAGTCTTC.

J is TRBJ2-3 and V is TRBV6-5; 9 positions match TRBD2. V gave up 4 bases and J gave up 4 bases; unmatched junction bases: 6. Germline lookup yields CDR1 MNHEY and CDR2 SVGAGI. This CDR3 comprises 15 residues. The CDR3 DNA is TGTGCCAGCAGTTCACGAGCGGGGGGAGCAGATACGCAGTATTTT. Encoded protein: CASSSRAGGADTQYF.

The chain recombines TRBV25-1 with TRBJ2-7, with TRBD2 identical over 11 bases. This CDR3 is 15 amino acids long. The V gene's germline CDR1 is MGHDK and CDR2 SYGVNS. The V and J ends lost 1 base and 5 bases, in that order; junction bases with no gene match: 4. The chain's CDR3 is CASSELGTSGNEQYF. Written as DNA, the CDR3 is TGTGCCAGCAGTGAATTGGGGACTAGCGGCAACGAGCAGTACTTC.

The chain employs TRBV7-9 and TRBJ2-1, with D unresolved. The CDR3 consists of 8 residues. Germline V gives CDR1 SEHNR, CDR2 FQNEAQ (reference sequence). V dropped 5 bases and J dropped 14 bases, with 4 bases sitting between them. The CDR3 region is CASSEEFF. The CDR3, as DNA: TGTGCCAGCAGCGAGGAGTTCTTC.

For the CDR3, the DNA is TGTGCTAGTTCGAGCGGGGACACAGATACGCAGTATTTT. It translates to CASSSGDTDTQYF. This chain joins TRBV12-5 and TRBJ2-3, with 7 bases fitting TRBD2. The CDR3 extends over 13 amino acids. With V trimmed by 8 bases and J by 2 bases, 4 bases remained unmatched. Germline V gene sequence: CDR1 LGHNT, CDR2 FRNRAP.

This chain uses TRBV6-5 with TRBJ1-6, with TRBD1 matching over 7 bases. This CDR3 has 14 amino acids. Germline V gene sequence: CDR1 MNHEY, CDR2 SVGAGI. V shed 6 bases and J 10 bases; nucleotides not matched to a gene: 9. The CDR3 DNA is TGTGCCAGCAGCCGCCTCGGGACAGACTCACCCCTCCACTTT. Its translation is CASSRLGTDSPLHF.

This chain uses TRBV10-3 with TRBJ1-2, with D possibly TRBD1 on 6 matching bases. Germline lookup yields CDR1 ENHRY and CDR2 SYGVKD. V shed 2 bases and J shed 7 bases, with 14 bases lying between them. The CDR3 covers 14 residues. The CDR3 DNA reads TGTGCCATCAGTGAGGCAGGGGTTGGCTCTGGCTACACCTTC. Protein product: CAISEAGVGSGYTF.

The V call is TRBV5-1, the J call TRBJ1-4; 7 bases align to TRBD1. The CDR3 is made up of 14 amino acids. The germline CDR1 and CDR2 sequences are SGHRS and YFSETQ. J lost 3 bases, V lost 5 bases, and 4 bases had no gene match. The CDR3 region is CASRSQGSNEKLFF. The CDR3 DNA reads TGCGCCAGCAGGTCACAGGGGTCTAATGAAAAACTGTTTTTT.

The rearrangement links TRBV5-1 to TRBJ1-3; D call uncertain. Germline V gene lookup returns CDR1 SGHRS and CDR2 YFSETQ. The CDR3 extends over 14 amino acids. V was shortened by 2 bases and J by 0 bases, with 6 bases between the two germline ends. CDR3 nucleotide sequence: TGCGCCAGCAGCTTAGGCGGCTCTGGAAACACCATATATTTT. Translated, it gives CASSLGGSGNTIYF.

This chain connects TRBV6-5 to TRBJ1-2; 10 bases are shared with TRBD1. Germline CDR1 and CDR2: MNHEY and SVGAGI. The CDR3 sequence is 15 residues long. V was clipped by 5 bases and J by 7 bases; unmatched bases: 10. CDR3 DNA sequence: TGTGCCAGCAGTCCCGTCCTGACAGGGGGCATTGGCTACACCTTC. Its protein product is CASSPVLTGGIGYTF.

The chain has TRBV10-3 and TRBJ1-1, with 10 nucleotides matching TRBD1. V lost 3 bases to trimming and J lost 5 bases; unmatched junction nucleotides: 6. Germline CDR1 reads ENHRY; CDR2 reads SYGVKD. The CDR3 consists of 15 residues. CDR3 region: CAISDRQGAGTEAFF. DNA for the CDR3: TGTGCCATCAGTGACCGACAGGGGGCCGGTACTGAAGCTTTCTTT.

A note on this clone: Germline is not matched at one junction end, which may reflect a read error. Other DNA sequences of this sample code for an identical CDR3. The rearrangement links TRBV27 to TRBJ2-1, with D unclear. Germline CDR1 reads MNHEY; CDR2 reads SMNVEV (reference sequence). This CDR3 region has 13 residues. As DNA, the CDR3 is TGCGCCAGCAGCCCTACTTTAAACCATGAGCAGTTCTTC. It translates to CASSPTLNHEQFF.

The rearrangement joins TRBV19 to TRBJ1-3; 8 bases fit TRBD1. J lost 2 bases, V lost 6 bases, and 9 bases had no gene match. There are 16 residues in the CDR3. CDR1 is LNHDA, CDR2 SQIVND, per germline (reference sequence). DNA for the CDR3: TGTGCCAGTAGAAACCGACAGGGGATCCCTGGAAACACCATATATTTT. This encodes CASRNRQGIPGNTIYF.